A single sample is the source of the 10 T cell receptor beta chains below, sequenced in a study of low-dose radiotherapy and immunotherapy resistance in tumors. Time point given: before trial treatment. TRAV- and TRBV-specific primers primed first-strand cDNA, covering alpha and beta chains. Amplification, which lasted 15 to 20 PCR cycles, used a constant-region primer and V-primer adapter to amplify TCRs. TCRdb fed the reads into MiXCR, producing one record per CDR3 protein. The table shows approximately 90,000 distinct CDR3 sequences, with over 15% occurring only once. Sequenced material: PBMCs, taken before treatment. All receptors come from a male donor with prostate cancer.

This clonotype was recorded at least ten times. This sequence joins TRBV12-3 or TRBV12-4 and TRBJ1-2, with a tentative D call TRBD1 (5 bases). The CDR3 sequence is 16 residues long. The ends were cut back, 3 bases at V and 4 bases at J, with 18 bases in the middle. The CDR3 nucleotides read TGTGCCAGCAGTTTGGGATCAGGGCGCCGGGGCTATGGCTACACCTTC. As protein: CASSLGSGRRGYGYTF.

This clonotype was counted at least ten times. This sequence joins TRBV11-2 and TRBJ2-7; 8 bases agree with TRBD2. CDR1 and CDR2 from the germline V gene are SGHAT and FQNNGV. The ends lost 5 bases at V and 7 bases at J; junction bases unmatched: 16. The CDR3 spans 16 residues. The CDR3 sequence is CASSPFSRGGASEQYF. The DNA for the CDR3 is TGTGCCAGCAGCCCCTTCAGTCGGGGGGGGGCGAGTGAGCAGTACTTC.

About this clonotype itself: This sequence may be a read error, since a much larger clone differs from it by one base. V and J are TRBV7-9 and TRBJ1-2, with a weak D call TRBD1 (5 bases). The CDR3 is made up of 20 amino acids. Germline V gene sequence: CDR1 SEHNR, CDR2 FQNEAQ (reference sequence). The CDR3 loop reads CASRPTTFRDEQYPNCGYTF. The CDR3 nucleotides are TGTGCCAGCAGACCAACAACCTTCAGGGATGAACAGTACCCCAACTGTGGCTACACCTTC. Variable domain in full (rest from reference TRBV7-9 and TRBJ1-2): DTGVSQNPRHKITKRGQNVTFRCDPISEHNRLYWYRQTLGQGPEFLTYFQNEAQLEKSRLLSDRFSAERPKGSFSTLEIQRTEQGDSAMYLCASRPTTFRDEQYPNCGYTFGSGTRLTVV.

This clonotype was counted ten times or more. V and J are TRBV5-1 and TRBJ2-1; no clear D. This CDR3 contains 14 residues. In germline, CDR1 is SGHRS, CDR2 YFSETQ. Trimming cost V 1 base and J 5 bases, with 10 bases left between them. CDR3 residues: CASSLYDRNNEQFF. The DNA of the CDR3 is TGCGCCAGCAGCTTGTATGACCGGAACAATGAGCAGTTCTTC.

Regarding this clonotype: Given a far larger clone just one base away, this is likely a sequencing read error. The genes are TRBV13 and TRBJ1-5; D is perhaps TRBD1 (6 bases). Per germline, CDR1 PRHDT and CDR2 FYEKMQ (reference sequence). The CDR3 extends over 15 amino acids. CDR3 loop: CANSLGDRSNQPQHF. DNA for the CDR3: TGTGCCAACAGCTTGGGAGACAGGAGCAATCAGCCCCAGCATTTT.

This clonotype was counted many times. V gene TRBV9 combines with J gene TRBJ2-2; 8 positions agree with TRBD2. Germline lookup yields CDR1 SGDLS and CDR2 YYNGEE. The ends lost 0 bases at V and 6 bases at J; junction bases unmatched: 7. The CDR3 is 16 amino acids. Written as DNA, the CDR3 is TGTGCCAGCAGCGTAGACGGGGGGGCGAGCGCCGGGGAGCTGTTTTTT. This encodes CASSVDGGASAGELFF.

This clonotype was seen many times. The chain carries TRBV7-9 and TRBJ2-7; no definite D call. The CDR3 spans 11 residues. From germline, CDR1 is SEHNR and CDR2 FQNEAQ (reference sequence). V was cut by 10 bases and J by 3 bases, with 10 bases left in between. The CDR3 DNA sequence: TGTGCCACCCAACAAGGCTACGAGCAGTACTTC. Amino acid sequence: CATQQGYEQYF. The whole variable domain, filled in from reference TRBV7-9 and TRBJ2-7, reads DTGVSQNPRHKITKRGQNVTFRCDPISEHNRLYWYRQTLGQGPEFLTYFQNEAQLEKSRLLSDRFSAERPKGSFSTLEIQRTEQGDSAMYLCATQQGYEQYFGPGTRLTVT.

This clonotype was recorded many times. The V gene is TRBV7-9, the J gene TRBJ2-1, with D tentatively TRBD1 (5 bases). The CDR3 has 15 residues. The V and J ends lost 5 bases and 3 bases respectively, with 14 bases between them. The V gene's germline CDR1 is SEHNR and CDR2 FQNEAQ (reference sequence). CDR3 sequence reads: CASSPGPVYYNEQFF. CDR3 coding DNA: TGTGCCAGCAGCCCAGGGCCGGTCTACTACAATGAGCAGTTCTTC.

This clonotype was found many times. This chain uses TRBV29-1 with TRBJ1-5, with D tentatively TRBD1 (5 bases). Trimming removed 7 bases at V and 0 bases at J, with 13 bases between. The CDR3 contains 14 residues. Germline V gene sequence: CDR1 SQVTM, CDR2 ANQGSEA. The CDR3 DNA follows: TGCAGCGCGTTAACAGGAGTTAGCAATCAGCCCCAGCATTTT. Translated: CSALTGVSNQPQHF. Looking up the rest from reference TRBV29-1 and TRBJ1-5 gives the full variable domain: SAVISQKPSRDICQRGTSLTIQCQVDSQVTMMFWYRQQPGQSLTLIATANQGSEATYESGFVIDKFPISRPNLTFSTLTVSNMSPEDSSIYLCSALTGVSNQPQHFGDGTRLSIL.

This clonotype was observed at least ten times. The chain links TRBV5-4 to TRBJ2-2; a possible D gene is TRBD1 (5 bases). CDR1 and CDR2 (germline): SGHNT, YYREEE (reference sequence). V was shortened by 3 bases and J by 1 base, with 13 bases between the two germline ends. There are 16 residues in the CDR3. CDR3 region: CASSSSRVRNTGELFF. The CDR3 DNA is TGTGCCAGCAGCTCCTCCAGGGTTAGGAACACCGGGGAGCTGTTTTTT.